What follows is one T cell receptor beta chain and its context. The data were taken from a study of T-cell reconstitution after alpha-beta-depleted transplantation in children. There are 15 residues in the CDR3. With 8 bases removed from V and 3 bases from J, the gap between germline ends came to 17 bases. The TCRbeta library incorporated unique molecular identifiers. From the PCR reads, TCRdb called clonotypes with MiXCR, one entry per CDR3 protein. The sample contains about a million distinct CDR3 sequences, roughly 31% of which appear only once. The gene calls are TRBV12-3 or TRBV12-4 and TRBJ2-1, with D possibly being TRBD1 (6 bases). The material sequenced was PBMCs, mostly from graft donor cells, taken 360 days after TCRalphabeta/CD19-depleted stem cell transplant. This receptor was obtained from a boy in the first two years of life who had a stem cell transplant for SCID, so the T cells may come from the graft donor. This CDR3 reads CASGNRVGDYNEQFF. The CDR3 DNA reads TGTGCCAGCGGAAACAGGGTGGGAGACTACAATGAGCAGTTCTTC.